Shown below are 16 T cell receptor beta chains from a single sample sequenced in a study of T cell responses to AZD1222 COVID-19 vaccine. Clones were read by immunoSEQ multiplex PCR, and TCRdb kept only the in-frame ones, dropping some. Of some 91,000 clones listed, approximately 91% are singletons. The input for sequencing was peripheral blood, taken on day 0 of AZD1222 vaccination. Receptors originate from an adult in good health.

The CDR3 bases are TGTGCCTCCGCAACAGGGGACAATCAGCCCCAGCATTTT. Protein sequence: CASATGDNQPQHF. J is TRBJ1-5 and V is TRBV30; 7 nucleotides line up with TRBD1. The ends lost 7 bases at V and 3 bases at J; junction bases unmatched: 6. The length of the CDR3 is 13 residues. CDR1 GTSNPN and CDR2 SVGIG come from the germline V gene (reference sequence).

V is TRBV27 and J is TRBJ2-7; 15 bases line up with TRBD2. Germline CDR1 MNHEY, CDR2 SMNVEV (reference sequence). The CDR3 sequence is 15 residues long. V was clipped by 5 bases and J by 5 bases; unmatched bases: 4. CDR3 coding DNA: TGTGCCAGCAGTCTGGGACTAGCGGGGGGCCACGAGCAGTACTTC. Protein: CASSLGLAGGHEQYF.

The chain carries TRBV6-6 and TRBJ1-6; a weak D match, TRBD1 (5 bases). V was trimmed by 5 bases and J by 10 bases, leaving 18 bases between them. The CDR3 runs 15 residues. CDR1 MNHNY and CDR2 SVGAGI come from the germline V gene (reference sequence). CDR3 sequence (DNA): TGTGCCAGCAGTCCTATAGATGGGGGTTGGTCACCCCTCCACTTT. Translation: CASSPIDGGWSPLHF.

V usage is TRBV19 and J usage is TRBJ1-2; D is ambiguous. Trimming removed 6 bases at V and 1 base at J, with 9 bases between. Germline V gene data show CDR1 as LNHDA and CDR2 as SQIVND (reference sequence). This CDR3 comprises 13 residues. CDR3 loop: CASRYDNNYGYTF. In nucleotides, the CDR3 is TGTGCCAGTAGGTATGACAATAACTATGGCTACACCTTC.

J is TRBJ2-1 and V is TRBV9; perhaps D is TRBD1 or TRBD2 (5 bases each). Germline V CDR1 and CDR2: SGDLS, YYNGEE. The CDR3 loop spans 16 amino acids. V was cut by 4 bases and J by 3 bases, with 17 bases left in between. CDR3 protein: CASSWGWDPNYNEQFF. For the CDR3, the DNA is TGTGCCAGCAGCTGGGGATGGGACCCGAACTACAATGAGCAGTTCTTC.

The V and J genes are TRBV11-3 and TRBJ1-2; TRBD1 matches 9 bases. The CDR3 spans 17 residues. Per the germline V gene, CDR1 is SGHNT and CDR2 is YENEEA. Trimming removed 4 bases from V and 3 bases from J; junction bases left unmatched: 12. CDR3 coding DNA: TGTGCCAGCAGCTCAATTACACAGGGGGCGTTCTACTATGGCTACACCTTC. This encodes CASSSITQGAFYYGYTF.

The V gene is TRBV30, the J gene TRBJ1-1; D is ambiguous. This CDR3 contains 13 residues. Germline V gene sequence: CDR1 GTSNPN, CDR2 SVGIG (reference sequence). The germline V and J ends were trimmed by 0 bases and 4 bases, with 9 bases remaining between them. As DNA, the CDR3 is TGTGCCTGGAGTGTAGAGTGGGGCACTGAAGCTTTCTTT. Its protein is CAWSVEWGTEAFF.

For this clone: The same CDR3 arises from other DNA sequences in this sample as well. CDR3 bases: TGTGCCAGCAGCGTTGGGACTAGCGGGAGTAATGAGCAGTTCTTC. This gives the protein CASSVGTSGSNEQFF. The chain links TRBV6-4 to TRBJ2-1, with TRBD2 matching over 14 bases. This CDR3 has 15 amino acids. CDR1 is MRHNA, CDR2 SNTAGT, per germline. Trimming removed 6 bases from V and 7 bases from J; junction bases left unmatched: 5.

The chain links TRBV3-1 (or the pseudogene TRBV3-2) to TRBJ1-6, with D perhaps TRBD1 (5 bases). V was pared by 0 bases and J by 9 bases, with 15 bases between. This CDR3 has 16 amino acids. Germline loops: CDR1 LGHDT, CDR2 YNNKEL (reference sequence). CDR3 in DNA: TGTGCCAGCAGCCAAGATCCGGGGCAGGGCGGTTCACCCCTCCACTTT. This encodes CASSQDPGQGGSPLHF.

V and J are TRBV10-3 and TRBJ2-5, with 7 bases aligning to TRBD2. Germline values: CDR1 ENHRY, CDR2 SYGVKD. V dropped 4 bases and J dropped 1; count of bases not matched to a gene: 3. The CDR3 has 14 amino acids. CDR3 sequence: CAISVGGSQETQYF. The CDR3 DNA follows: TGTGCCATCAGTGTGGGCGGGAGCCAAGAGACCCAGTACTTC.

The J gene is TRBJ2-3, the V gene TRBV10-1; 9 positions agree with TRBD2. The length of the CDR3 is 16 residues. Germline lookup yields CDR1 WNHNN and CDR2 SYGVQD (reference sequence). V shed 3 bases, J shed 1 base, and the junction held 5 bases outside the gene matches. The CDR3 loop is CASSDRASGGTDTQYF. The CDR3, as DNA: TGCGCCAGCAGTGACCGGGCTAGCGGGGGCACAGATACGCAGTATTTT.

The V and J genes are TRBV5-1 and TRBJ1-2; D not resolved. Trimming took 2 bases from V and 6 from J, leaving 8 bases between them. Germline-derived CDR1 and CDR2 are SGHRS and YFSETQ. The CDR3 contains 12 residues. Written as DNA, the CDR3 is TGCGCCAGCAGCTTTACGGGTAATGGCTACACCTTC. It codes for CASSFTGNGYTF. Drawing the rest from reference TRBV5-1 and TRBJ1-2, the complete variable domain is KAGVTQTPRYLIKTRGQQVTLSCSPISGHRSVSWYQQTPGQGLQFLFEYFSETQRNKGNFPGRFSGRQFSNSRSEMNVSTLELGDSALYLCASSFTGNGYTFGSGTRLTVV.

The genes are TRBV18 and TRBJ2-2, with 14 nucleotides matching TRBD2. CDR1 and CDR2 from the germline V gene are KGHSH and LQKENI. The CDR3 covers 19 residues. Losses at the gene ends were 3 bases for V and 6 bases for J; bases not matched to a gene: 12. The CDR3 DNA sequence: TGTGCCAGCTCACCCACCGCATCGGGACTAGCGGGAGTATCCGGGGAGCTGTTTTTT. The encoded protein is CASSPTASGLAGVSGELFF.

The rearrangement uses TRBV27 and TRBJ2-7, with TRBD1 matching 10 bases. The CDR3 has 15 residues. Germline values: CDR1 MNHEY, CDR2 SMNVEV (reference sequence). J gave up 5 bases and V 6 bases, and 10 bases lay outside the gene matches. Written as DNA, the CDR3 is TGTGCCAGCAGCCTGGAAGGGACAGGGGACCACGAGCAGTACTTC. Its protein product is CASSLEGTGDHEQYF.

The gene calls are TRBV6-2 or TRBV6-3 and TRBJ2-5; a possible D gene is TRBD2 (7 bases). V dropped 0 bases and J dropped 10 bases, with 27 bases sitting between them. The CDR3 is 18 amino acids. The germline CDR1 and CDR2 sequences are MNHEY and SVGEGT. The CDR3 nucleotides read TGTGCCAGCAGTTACTCCCGGCTCGGGGGCGGGGGCCGCTTAGGCCAGTACTTC. The encoded protein is CASSYSRLGGGGRLGQYF.

J is TRBJ1-2 and V is TRBV6-5; D unclear. CDR3 length: 13 amino acids. Looked up from germline, CDR1 is MNHEY and CDR2 is SVGAGI. With 7 bases removed from V and 7 bases from J, the gap between germline ends came to 16 bases. The chain's CDR3 is CASKYSGGFGYTF. In nucleotides, the CDR3 is TGTGCCAGCAAATACTCCGGAGGATTTGGCTACACCTTC.